The entry that follows covers one T cell receptor beta chain sequence. This clonotype has a handful of counts. Its recognized antigen is unknown. Base quality data are lacking; no much larger clone is found one base away. The label giving this sample's treatment or condition can be read as: allogeneic hematopoietic cell transplantation with graft depleted of TCRalphabeta T cells and CD19 B cells. TCRalphabeta/CD19-depleted allogeneic hematopoietic cell grafts were given to the transplant recipients, all of whom were children. This entry comes from a study of T-cell reconstitution after alpha-beta-depleted transplantation in children (dated by TCRdb to about 2016). For context, the study as a whole: Using TCR repertoire profiling, the study quantitatively followed how T-cell immune reconstitution unfolded in children after TCRalphabeta/CD19-depleted allogeneic hematopoietic cell transplantation.

The protocol used for the library was PCR. TCRdb lists the instrument as Illumina HiSeq 2500. TCR libraries were prepared with molecular barcoding, using unique molecular identifiers to normalize TCRbeta repertoire quantification. The public reads were quality trimmed at Q25 with fastp and then assembled into clones with MiXCR by TCRdb, keeping productive beta chains. Entries are consolidated by CDR3 protein sequence, retaining the most common genes and DNA. The sample records 480,000 or so distinct CDR3 sequences, approximately 10% of which are singletons. The ten largest clones represent 2% to 2.5% of the sample. General study outcomes and caveats: Over subsequent months, a decline in hyperexpanded clone frequencies was noted, and after one year, T-cell counts and TCRbeta diversity were mostly ascribed to newly produced T cells. In some patients, high TCRbeta diversity at day 60 was attributed to recipient T cells and intrathymic progenitors that had survived conditioning. About two months after transplant, the apparently early recovery of alphabetaT-cell counts reportedly depended on just several hundred clones that had expanded rapidly and came from non-depleted graft cells.

CDR1 and CDR2, per the germline V gene, are LGHNA and YNFKEQ. Inclusive of the bounding cysteine and phenylalanine, the CDR3 is 18 residues long. This entry keeps only the CDR3 DNA: 54 bases, framed from base 1. After removal of 4 bases from V and 4 bases from J, the junction retains 16 bases not matched to a gene. The sequence links TRBV4-2 to TRBJ2-7, and 10 junctional nucleotides match TRBD2. This receptor was taken from a child under 10 years old with inherited bone marrow failure, due to receive a stem cell transplant. The input for sequencing was PBMCs, taken before TCRalphabeta/CD19-depleted stem cell transplant. The bases are TGTGCCAGCAGCCCCTACCGGGGAGCTAGCGGGAGCCGATACGAGCAGTACTTC. Translated, this is CASSPYRGASGSRYEQYF.